Listed here is a single T cell receptor beta chain. This sample is part of a study of T cells after somatic rescue of genetic block. This CDR3 comprises 13 residues. The V gene end was trimmed by 2 bases and the J gene end by 4 bases; junction bases not matched to a gene: 0. Method: immunoSEQ multiplex PCR; TCRdb's copy keeps in-frame clones and lacks some. Here the sample spans 50,000 to 60,000 clones, 90% to 96% being singletons. The sequence was collected from a child under two years old. The sequencing input was peripheral blood mononuclear cells (PBMCs). V usage is TRBV23-1 and J usage is TRBJ2-7; 9 bases fit TRBD2. TRBV23-1 is designated an ORF whose function remains uncertain. The CDR3 sequence: CASSQAGGYEQYF. Here the CDR3 DNA reads TGCGCCAGCAGTCAAGCGGGAGGGTACGAGCAGTACTTC.